This T cell receptor (beta chain) was captured in a study of response to subunit inactivated influenza vaccine. Broader study findings: Authors suggested seasonal influenza vaccinations each recruit few new T cells.

TCRdb called the RT-PCR reads again in MiXCR, with one record for every CDR3 protein. This sample has about half a million distinct CDR3 sequences, with roughly 27% found just once. Germline V lookup: CDR1 SEHNR, CDR2 FQNEAQ (reference sequence). The CDR3 covers 16 residues. V trimming: 5 bases; J trimming: 3 bases; junction bases outside the gene matches: 9. As concerns this clonotype: Its antigen is unknown.

The source was CD4+ T cells sorted from PBMCs, collected about 5 days after vaccination. The clonotype originates from a man in his fifties who received an inactivated influenza vaccine. J is TRBJ2-4 and V is TRBV7-9, with 8 bases matching TRBD2. CDR3 protein: CASSPLAGRGKNIQYF. The CDR3 nucleotides are TGTGCCAGCAGCCCCTTAGCGGGAAGGGGCAAAAACATTCAGTACTTC.